This T cell receptor beta chain was sequenced in a study of identical twins. The sample holds many counts of this clonotype. Its antigen is unknown. Study-level results: Memory repertoires showed no such pattern, whereas abundant cord blood beta clonotypes carried fewer insertions.

CDR3 size: 15 residues. V was clipped by 6 bases and J by 2 bases; unmatched bases: 8. The germline gives CDR1 DFQATT, CDR2 SNEGSKA (reference sequence). Unique molecular identifiers were present on cDNA, and template switching added a universal primer site. Each CDR3 protein gets one entry after TCRdb re-called the 5' RACE reads with MiXCR. The profile shows about 150,000 distinct CDR3 sequences, around 3.5% of them singletons. The chain employs TRBV20-1 and TRBJ1-5, with TRBD1 matching over 9 bases. Sequencing was carried out using memory T cells sorted from blood. The TCR originated in a man younger than 30 in good health. DNA of the CDR3: TGCAGTGCGGGGACAGGGTCGTGGGGCAATCAGCCCCAGCATTTT. Translating gives CSAGTGSWGNQPQHF.